A selection of T cell receptor beta chains follows, all from one sample in a study of human T cells and chemical hapten exposure. One entry per CDR3 protein, called by TCRdb with MiXCR from the 5' RACE reads. The sample contains 81,000 or so distinct CDR3 sequences, less than 9.5% of which appear only once. The receptors come from a male donor in good health. The CDR3 runs from the conserved cysteine through the conserved F or W. D genes are given only for firm matches. Clone size is shown for a subset of rows, as once, few, many or a class of expanded clone.

j_gene: TRBJ2-3
d_gene: TRBD2
v_gene: TRBV4-2
len: 19
abundance: many
CDR3nt: TGTGCCAGCAGCTCGGGACTAGCGGGGGGGCCAACTCGCACAGATACGCAGTATTTT
CDR3aa: CASSSGLAGGPTRTDTQYF

j_gene: TRBJ2-5
d_gene: .
v_gene: TRBV10-1
len: 13
abundance: .
CDR3nt: TGCGCCAGCAGTGAGTCGACGCTCGGGGCCCAGTACTTC
CDR3aa: CASSESTLGAQYF

j_gene: TRBJ2-1
d_gene: .
v_gene: TRBV12-3/TRBV12-4
len: 14
abundance: .
CDR3nt: TGTGCCAGCAGTTTACCGGGACCCTACAATGAGCAGTTCTTC
CDR3aa: CASSLPGPYNEQFF

j_gene: TRBJ1-1
d_gene: TRBD1
v_gene: TRBV4-3
len: 16
abundance: many
CDR3nt: TGCGCCAGCAGCCAGGACCCCGGGACAGGGAACACTGAAGCTTTCTTT
CDR3aa: CASSQDPGTGNTEAFF

j_gene: TRBJ2-2
d_gene: TRBD2
v_gene: TRBV7-2
len: 15
abundance: many
CDR3nt: TGTGCCAGCAGCCTCGGGGCTAGCGGGAGGTGGGAGCTGTTTTTT
CDR3aa: CASSLGASGRWELFF

j_gene: TRBJ2-1
d_gene: .
v_gene: TRBV18
len: 13
abundance: .
CDR3nt: TGTGCCAGCTCACCTGACTGGGCCGATGAGCAGTTCTTC
CDR3aa: CASSPDWADEQFF

j_gene: TRBJ1-1
d_gene: TRBD1
v_gene: TRBV12-3/TRBV12-4
len: 17
abundance: many
CDR3nt: TGTGCCAGCAGTCCCCGGACAGGTTGGAAGACTAACACTGAAGCTTTCTTT
CDR3aa: CASSPRTGWKTNTEAFF

j_gene: TRBJ2-3
d_gene: .
v_gene: TRBV12-3/TRBV12-4
len: 15
abundance: few
CDR3nt: TGTGCCAGCAGTTTAACCGGGAACGGAGCAGATACGCAGTATTTT
CDR3aa: CASSLTGNGADTQYF

j_gene: TRBJ2-5
d_gene: .
v_gene: TRBV10-3
len: 13
abundance: .
CDR3nt: TGTGCCATCATGCGGGTGCCGGACGAGACCCAGTACTTC
CDR3aa: CAIMRVPDETQYF

j_gene: TRBJ2-2
d_gene: .
v_gene: TRBV29-1
len: 15
abundance: .
CDR3nt: TGCAGCGTTGACGGTCGGGGAGGAAACACCGGGGAGCTGTTTTTT
CDR3aa: CSVDGRGGNTGELFF

j_gene: TRBJ2-7
d_gene: TRBD1
v_gene: TRBV29-1
len: 15
abundance: many
CDR3nt: TGCAGCGTTGAAGAAGGGACAGGGGGTCCCTACGAGCAGTACTTC
CDR3aa: CSVEEGTGGPYEQYF

j_gene: TRBJ2-4
d_gene: .
v_gene: TRBV12-3/TRBV12-4
len: 13
abundance: many
CDR3nt: TGTGCCAGCACCCCACGGGGGTTAAACATTCAGTACTTC
CDR3aa: CASTPRGLNIQYF

j_gene: TRBJ1-2
d_gene: TRBD1
v_gene: TRBV20-1
len: 14
abundance: many
CDR3nt: TGCAGTGCTGGCACAGGGGTCGGAAACCATGGCTACACCTTC
CDR3aa: CSAGTGVGNHGYTF

j_gene: TRBJ2-5
d_gene: .
v_gene: TRBV28
len: 17
abundance: few
CDR3nt: TGTGCCAGCAGCCGAGTTCCCCCAACTATATCAGGAGAGACCCAGTACTTC
CDR3aa: CASSRVPPTISGETQYF

j_gene: TRBJ2-7
d_gene: TRBD1
v_gene: TRBV19
len: 13
abundance: few
CDR3nt: TGTGCCAGTAGCGGAGGACAGGTCTACGAGCAGTACTTC
CDR3aa: CASSGGQVYEQYF

j_gene: TRBJ1-4
d_gene: TRBD1
v_gene: TRBV2
len: 15
abundance: many
CDR3nt: TGTGCCAGCACCCCCCAGGGGGCAACTAATGAAAAACTGTTTTTT
CDR3aa: CASTPQGATNEKLFF

j_gene: TRBJ1-1
d_gene: .
v_gene: TRBV5-1
len: 15
abundance: .
CDR3nt: TGCGCCAGCAGCTTGGACAGTGGGATAAACACTGAAGCTTTCTTT
CDR3aa: CASSLDSGINTEAFF

j_gene: TRBJ1-4
d_gene: .
v_gene: TRBV12-5
len: 17
abundance: .
CDR3nt: TGTGCTAGTGGTTTGGTACTCACGGGAGCAACTAATGAAAAACTGTTTTTT
CDR3aa: CASGLVLTGATNEKLFF

j_gene: TRBJ1-2
d_gene: .
v_gene: TRBV11-2
len: 16
abundance: few
CDR3nt: TGTGCCAGCAGCTTCACCCCATCGCCAGGGTCTGCGGGTTACACCTTC
CDR3aa: CASSFTPSPGSAGYTF